Listed below are T cell receptor beta chains from one sample, sequenced in a study of cytomegalovirus exposure and HLA in healthy donors. Data came from immunoSEQ multiplex PCR; TCRdb stores just in-frame clones and leaves some out. The sample records approximately 150,000 clones, about 66% being singletons. The source material was PBMCs. These receptors came from a male donor in good health and CMV-seronegative. The CDR3 runs from the conserved cysteine through the conserved F or W. The order of the fields is V gene, J gene, clone size, D gene, CDR3 DNA, CDR3 protein. The D gene is left open where the match is weak. Clone sizes are given selectively: once, few, many, or a class where the clone is expanded.

v_gene: TRBV4-2
j_gene: TRBJ1-1
abundance: many
d_gene: TRBD1
CDR3nt: TGTGCCAGCAGCCAACCCCGGGACAGGGGCATCCAAGCTTTCTTT
CDR3aa: CASSQPRDRGIQAFF

v_gene: TRBV28
j_gene: TRBJ1-2
abundance: NA
d_gene: NA
CDR3nt: TGTGCCAGCAGTCCCCCTGGAGCTAACTATGGCTACACCTTC
CDR3aa: CASSPPGANYGYTF

v_gene: TRBV4-1
j_gene: TRBJ1-4
abundance: NA
d_gene: NA
CDR3nt: TGCGCCAGCAGCCCACTATTCGGAAACGAAAAACTGTTTTTT
CDR3aa: CASSPLFGNEKLFF

v_gene: TRBV6-1
j_gene: TRBJ1-3
abundance: NA
d_gene: NA
CDR3nt: TGTGCCAGCAGTGACTCGGACAGCCTCGGGACCATATATTTT
CDR3aa: CASSDSDSLGTIYF

v_gene: TRBV19
j_gene: TRBJ1-5
abundance: few
d_gene: TRBD1
CDR3nt: TGTGCCAGTAGTATGGGACAGGGGCAGCGGGCCCATCAGCCCCAGCATTTT
CDR3aa: CASSMGQGQRAHQPQHF

v_gene: TRBV11-3
j_gene: TRBJ2-1
abundance: NA
d_gene: TRBD2
CDR3nt: TGTGCCAGCAGCTTATCTAGCGGGGGGGCCCTTGAGCAGTTCTTC
CDR3aa: CASSLSSGGALEQFF

v_gene: TRBV19
j_gene: TRBJ2-7
abundance: once
d_gene: TRBD1
CDR3nt: TGTGCCAGTAGAAACAATGGGGGGGGGACAGGGAGTCACGAGCAGTACTTC
CDR3aa: CASRNNGGGTGSHEQYF

v_gene: TRBV14
j_gene: TRBJ1-3
abundance: NA
d_gene: NA
CDR3nt: TGTGCCAGCAGCCCCTCCGAGGATTTACCTATATATTTT
CDR3aa: CASSPSEDLPIYF

v_gene: TRBV9
j_gene: TRBJ2-5
abundance: few
d_gene: TRBD2
CDR3nt: TGTGCCAGCAGCGTAGATCCTAGCGGGGGGGGAGACCAGTACTTC
CDR3aa: CASSVDPSGGGDQYF

v_gene: TRBV5-4
j_gene: TRBJ2-5
abundance: NA
d_gene: TRBD1
CDR3nt: TGTGCCAGCAGCCGGAACAGGGGGCGGCAAGAGACCCAGTACTTC
CDR3aa: CASSRNRGRQETQYF

v_gene: TRBV7-6
j_gene: TRBJ1-1
abundance: NA
d_gene: TRBD1
CDR3nt: TGTGCCAGCAGCTTAGGGACAGGGGGCTGGTACACTGAAGCTTTCTTT
CDR3aa: CASSLGTGGWYTEAFF

v_gene: TRBV10-3
j_gene: TRBJ1-1
abundance: NA
d_gene: NA
CDR3nt: TGTGCCATCAGGGAAACAGGCTACACTGAAGCTTTCTTT
CDR3aa: CAIRETGYTEAFF

v_gene: TRBV29-1
j_gene: TRBJ2-3
abundance: NA
d_gene: TRBD1
CDR3nt: TGCAGCGTTGTCCTTGACAGGGCCCGGTCAGATACGCAGTATTTT
CDR3aa: CSVVLDRARSDTQYF

v_gene: TRBV4-1
j_gene: TRBJ2-2
abundance: NA
d_gene: TRBD1
CDR3nt: TGCGCCAGCAGCCAAGTGGGGACAGGGGACACCGGGGAGCTGTTTTTT
CDR3aa: CASSQVGTGDTGELFF

v_gene: TRBV7-8
j_gene: TRBJ2-7
abundance: NA
d_gene: TRBD2
CDR3nt: TGTGCCAGCAGCCTAGGGGCCCTTTTAGCGGGGGGCTACGAGCAGTACTTC
CDR3aa: CASSLGALLAGGYEQYF

v_gene: TRBV12-1
j_gene: TRBJ2-7
abundance: NA
d_gene: NA
CDR3nt: TGTGCCAGCAGCTTATCGACAGGGGGCCACGAGCAGTACTTC
CDR3aa: CASSLSTGGHEQYF

v_gene: TRBV18
j_gene: TRBJ1-2
abundance: few
d_gene: NA
CDR3nt: TGTGCCAGCTCACCCCAGGGTCGGAATGGCTACACCTTC
CDR3aa: CASSPQGRNGYTF

v_gene: TRBV27
j_gene: TRBJ1-2
abundance: NA
d_gene: NA
CDR3nt: TGTGCCAGCAGTAGTCAGGGGCGCCACTATGGCTACACCTTC
CDR3aa: CASSSQGRHYGYTF

v_gene: TRBV27
j_gene: TRBJ2-7
abundance: few
d_gene: NA
CDR3nt: TGTGCCAGCAGTTTATCCGGGGGTCTCTTCTCCTACGAGCAGTACTTC
CDR3aa: CASSLSGGLFSYEQYF

v_gene: TRBV7-8
j_gene: TRBJ2-7
abundance: NA
d_gene: TRBD2
CDR3nt: TGTGCCAGCAGCTCCCCACCTAGGGGAGGGAAATCTCCCTACGAGCAGTACTTC
CDR3aa: CASSSPPRGGKSPYEQYF

v_gene: TRBV7-2
j_gene: TRBJ2-1
abundance: few
d_gene: TRBD1
CDR3nt: TGTGCCAGCAGACTACAGGGGTCTTACAATGAGCAGTTCTTC
CDR3aa: CASRLQGSYNEQFF

v_gene: TRBV19
j_gene: TRBJ1-1
abundance: few
d_gene: NA
CDR3nt: TGTGCCAGTAGCGGAGAGACAGTATCCATGAACACTGAAGCTTTCTTT
CDR3aa: CASSGETVSMNTEAFF

v_gene: TRBV2
j_gene: TRBJ1-1
abundance: NA
d_gene: NA
CDR3nt: TGTGCCAGCAGTGGTGCTAGCGCTGAAGCTTTCTTT
CDR3aa: CASSGASAEAFF

v_gene: TRBV5-6
j_gene: TRBJ1-2
abundance: NA
d_gene: TRBD1
CDR3nt: TGTGCCAGCAGCTTGGCCGTTGGGTCAGGGGGACGCTATGGCTACACCTTC
CDR3aa: CASSLAVGSGGRYGYTF

v_gene: TRBV5-1
j_gene: TRBJ1-1
abundance: few
d_gene: TRBD1
CDR3nt: TGCGCCAGCAGTCTACAGGGGGGCACTGAAGCTTTCTTT
CDR3aa: CASSLQGGTEAFF

v_gene: TRBV4-1
j_gene: TRBJ1-6
abundance: NA
d_gene: NA
CDR3nt: TGCGCCAGCAGCCAGGAAAACAGGGCCAGATTGAATTCACCCCTCCACTTT
CDR3aa: CASSQENRARLNSPLHF

v_gene: TRBV19
j_gene: TRBJ2-5
abundance: few
d_gene: NA
CDR3nt: TGTGCCAGTAGTATGAAAGAGGCTAGGTGGAAAGAGACCCAGTACTTC
CDR3aa: CASSMKEARWKETQYF

v_gene: TRBV5-1
j_gene: TRBJ1-2
abundance: NA
d_gene: TRBD1
CDR3nt: TGCGCCAGCAGCGTGTACCAGGGGGTTGGTGGCTACACCTTC
CDR3aa: CASSVYQGVGGYTF

v_gene: TRBV9
j_gene: TRBJ1-3
abundance: NA
d_gene: NA
CDR3nt: TGTGCCAGCAGCGTAGGGGGGCCGCGCCTGTCTGGAAACACCATATATTTT
CDR3aa: CASSVGGPRLSGNTIYF

v_gene: TRBV4-1
j_gene: TRBJ2-5
abundance: NA
d_gene: TRBD1
CDR3nt: TGCGCCAGCAGCCAAAGGGGGCTAAGGGGGGAGACCCAGTACTTC
CDR3aa: CASSQRGLRGETQYF

v_gene: TRBV29-1
j_gene: TRBJ2-1
abundance: NA
d_gene: NA
CDR3nt: TGCAGCGGGAGGGGTTCCTACAATGAGCAGTTCTTC
CDR3aa: CSGRGSYNEQFF

v_gene: TRBV7-2
j_gene: TRBJ2-3
abundance: NA
d_gene: TRBD1
CDR3nt: TGTGCCAGCAGCTTATTCCCAAGGGGGCCAGATACGCAGTATTTT
CDR3aa: CASSLFPRGPDTQYF

v_gene: TRBV7-2
j_gene: TRBJ1-5
abundance: NA
d_gene: TRBD1
CDR3nt: TGTGCCAGCAGCCCCCAAAAGGGGGCGGTCAGGGAGCCCCAGCATTTT
CDR3aa: CASSPQKGAVREPQHF

v_gene: TRBV19
j_gene: TRBJ1-6
abundance: NA
d_gene: TRBD1
CDR3nt: TGTGCCAGTAGTAAGGAGACAGGGGAACTTCGACCCCTCCACTTT
CDR3aa: CASSKETGELRPLHF

v_gene: TRBV6-5
j_gene: TRBJ1-6
abundance: NA
d_gene: NA
CDR3nt: TGTGCCAGCAGTGGGGCCTGGGGCATTGATTCACCCCTCCACTTT
CDR3aa: CASSGAWGIDSPLHF

v_gene: TRBV21-1
j_gene: TRBJ1-6
abundance: NA
d_gene: NA
CDR3nt: TGTGCCAGCAGCCGTAAAGGACTGAGGCCTTCACCCCTCCACTTT
CDR3aa: CASSRKGLRPSPLHF

v_gene: TRBV4-3
j_gene: TRBJ2-7
abundance: NA
d_gene: TRBD1
CDR3nt: TGCGCCAGCAGCCAAGATCAGAGACAGGGCTACGAGCAGTACTTC
CDR3aa: CASSQDQRQGYEQYF

v_gene: TRBV7-3
j_gene: TRBJ1-5
abundance: NA
d_gene: TRBD1
CDR3nt: TGTGCCAGCAGCTCACCACACGAACAGGGGGACCAGCCCCAGCATTTT
CDR3aa: CASSSPHEQGDQPQHF

v_gene: TRBV7-2
j_gene: TRBJ1-2
abundance: NA
d_gene: TRBD1
CDR3nt: TGTGCCAGCAGCTTAGACCCCGGACAGGGGATTAGCTATGGCTACACCTTC
CDR3aa: CASSLDPGQGISYGYTF

v_gene: TRBV6-6
j_gene: TRBJ2-7
abundance: NA
d_gene: NA
CDR3nt: TGTGCCAGCAGCCCTGGGACATCTCGCACCTACGAGCAGTACTTC
CDR3aa: CASSPGTSRTYEQYF

v_gene: TRBV7-2
j_gene: TRBJ1-1
abundance: few
d_gene: NA
CDR3nt: TGTGCCAGCAGCTTACCCGGGTTGGTAGCTTTCTTT
CDR3aa: CASSLPGLVAFF